This T cell receptor (beta chain) came from a study of blood T cells in healthy people across ages. Each sample yielded at least 7 million isolated PBMCs. At least 5.5 micrograms of total RNA were extracted per sample. For the second PCR, which ran for about 7 to 12 cycles, a sample-barcoded 5' primer and a J-beta primer mix were used. TCRdb independently ran MiXCR on the 5' RACE reads; one entry per CDR3 protein. The sample has fewer than 2,000,000 distinct CDR3 sequences; roughly two fifths are singletons. As for this clonotype: Its antigen is currently unknown.

Study-wide findings and caveats: Long-lived donors carried more naive CD4+ cells and greater diversity than aged donors.

The sample comprised blood. The TCR comes from a human donor in good health.

CDR3 protein: CASSTPGTRSSPLHF. CDR3 DNA sequence: TGTGCCAGCAGTACCCCCGGGACTAGAAGTTCACCCCTCCACTTT. The chain combines TRBV28 with TRBJ1-6; a possible D gene is TRBD1 (5 bases). This CDR3 contains 15 residues. The germline V gene encodes CDR1 MDHEN and CDR2 SYDVKM. V lost 5 bases and J lost 9, with 17 bases in between. Together with reference TRBV28 and TRBJ1-6, the CDR3 gives the full variable domain: DVKVTQSSRYLVKRTGEKVFLECVQDMDHENMFWYRQDPGLGLRLIYFSYDVKMKEKGDIPEGYSVSREKKERFSLILESASTNQTSMYLCASSTPGTRSSPLHFGNGTRLTVT.